This T cell receptor (beta chain) is from a study of T-cell reconstitution after alpha-beta-depleted transplantation in children. The J segment lost 4 bases and the V segment lost 3 bases, leaving 3 bases of the junction unmatched. The germline V gene encodes CDR1 SGHNT and CDR2 YYREEE (reference sequence). This CDR3 spans 13 amino acids. Preparation of the TCRbeta library was carried out with unique molecular identifiers. TCRdb re-called the PCR reads with MiXCR, one entry per CDR3 protein. The sample shows approximately 640,000 distinct CDR3 sequences, over 15% of them seen only once. The source was PBMCs from the stem cell graft donor, collected from the stem cell graft. The chain carries TRBV5-4 and TRBJ1-1; 7 positions match TRBD1. The receptor was derived from a human donor who donated a stem cell graft to a child with acute myeloid leukemia. The CDR3 here is CASSYGQVTEAFF. CDR3 DNA: TGTGCCAGCAGCTACGGACAGGTCACTGAAGCTTTCTTT.